A selection of T cell receptor beta chains follows, all from one sample in a study of blood T cell repertoires in COVID-19. Here immunoSEQ multiplex PCR was the method, and the copy in TCRdb shows in-frame clones only, minus some. The data show about 190,000 clones, approximately 84% seen once. Sequenced: PBMCs or T cells enriched from blood (not recorded which). Receptor source: a young woman who had recovered from COVID-19. Each CDR3 is given with its conserved first and last residue. A D gene is named only where the DNA matches it firmly. A row's size may be missing; if present it is once, few, many or a size class.

abundance | j_gene | d_gene | v_gene | CDR3aa | CDR3nt
NA | TRBJ1-2 | TRBD1 | TRBV28 | CASSPPRTGSNYGYTF | TGTGCCAGCAGTCCCCCTCGGACAGGTTCTAACTATGGCTACACCTTC
NA | TRBJ1-2 | NA | TRBV5-6 | CASSLGGTGLGYTF | TGTGCCAGCAGCTTGGGGGGAACAGGGCTTGGCTACACCTTC
NA | TRBJ2-3 | NA | TRBV11-2 | CASSWGTDTQYF | TGTGCCAGCAGCTGGGGGACTGATACGCAGTATTTT
NA | TRBJ2-6 | TRBD1 | TRBV7-3 | CASSSDRVGAGANVLTF | TGTGCCAGCAGCTCCGACAGGGTTGGGGCTGGGGCCAACGTCCTGACTTTC
NA | TRBJ2-7 | NA | TRBV7-9 | CASSLQPGRTDSYEQYF | TGTGCCAGCAGCTTACAGCCAGGGCGGACAGACTCCTACGAGCAGTACTTC
NA | TRBJ1-4 | NA | TRBV2 | CASISIGGGKLFF | TGTGCCAGCATTTCTATAGGGGGTGGAAAACTGTTTTTT
NA | TRBJ1-5 | TRBD1 | TRBV6-5 | CASRATGGVDQPQHF | TGTGCCAGCAGGGCAACAGGGGGCGTAGATCAGCCCCAGCATTTT
NA | TRBJ1-2 | TRBD1 | TRBV6-5 | CASKKGTGAYGYTF | TGTGCCAGCAAGAAAGGGACAGGCGCCTATGGCTACACCTTC
NA | TRBJ1-4 | TRBD1 | TRBV24-1 | CATSGGDRGQTNEKLFF | TGTGCCACCAGTGGAGGGGACAGAGGGCAAACTAATGAAAAACTGTTTTTT
once | TRBJ2-1 | TRBD2 | TRBV19 | CASSIESGGYNEQFF | TGTGCCAGTAGTATAGAGAGCGGGGGCTACAATGAGCAGTTCTTC
once | TRBJ1-5 | NA | TRBV30 | CAWRGGREAQPQHF | TGTGCCTGGAGGGGAGGCAGGGAGGCCCAGCCCCAGCATTTT
NA | TRBJ1-1 | NA | TRBV5-1 | CASSLVGPPNTEAFF | TGCGCCAGCAGCTTGGTGGGGCCCCCGAACACTGAAGCTTTCTTT
NA | TRBJ1-5 | TRBD1 | TRBV19 | CASSTRDRNQPQHF | TGTGCCAGTAGTACCCGGGACAGAAATCAGCCCCAGCATTTT
NA | TRBJ2-3 | NA | TRBV18 | CASSPEKRDTQYF | TGTGCCAGCTCACCGGAAAAGCGGGATACGCAGTATTTT
NA | TRBJ1-1 | TRBD1 | TRBV19 | CASSIQGAVTEAFF | TGTGCCAGTAGTATCCAGGGGGCGGTCACTGAAGCTTTCTTT
NA | TRBJ2-3 | NA | TRBV6-5 | CASSGVGGDTQYF | TGTGCCAGCAGCGGGGTCGGAGGAGATACGCAGTATTTT
NA | TRBJ2-7 | TRBD2 | TRBV19 | CASSIVAGAGEQYF | TGTGCCAGTAGTATCGTAGCGGGAGCCGGGGAGCAGTACTTC
NA | TRBJ2-1 | TRBD2 | TRBV9 | CASRKRGSLGDEQFF | TGTGCCAGCAGGAAGCGGGGGAGCCTTGGGGATGAGCAGTTCTTC
NA | TRBJ1-1 | TRBD1 | TRBV10-2 | CASSESRTGITEAFF | TGCGCCAGCAGTGAGTCGCGGACAGGGATTACTGAAGCTTTCTTT
NA | TRBJ2-1 | TRBD2 | TRBV6-5 | CASSLGTSEYNEQFF | TGTGCCAGCAGCCTCGGGACTAGCGAGTACAATGAGCAGTTCTTC
NA | TRBJ2-1 | TRBD2 | TRBV3-1/TRBV3-2 | CASSQPFRASGIRNEQFF | TGTGCCAGCAGCCAACCGTTCAGAGCTAGCGGGATCAGAAATGAGCAGTTCTTC
NA | TRBJ1-4 | NA | TRBV29-1 | CSVSQGTNEKLFF | TGCAGCGTTTCTCAGGGCACTAATGAAAAACTGTTTTTT
NA | TRBJ2-1 | TRBD2 | TRBV19 | CASRTLAGTSYNEQFF | TGTGCCAGCAGAACATTAGCGGGAACTTCCTACAATGAGCAGTTCTTC
NA | TRBJ1-3 | NA | TRBV27 | CASSLDGLRGTAIYF | TGTGCCAGCAGTTTAGATGGACTTAGGGGGACCGCCATATATTTT
NA | TRBJ2-3 | NA | TRBV4-1 | CASSQDGGGGGKDTQYF | TGCGCCAGCAGCCAAGACGGGGGCGGGGGAGGCAAAGATACGCAGTATTTT
NA | TRBJ2-5 | NA | TRBV12-5 | CASAPSGTPYQETQYF | TGTGCTAGTGCTCCCTCCGGGACACCGTACCAAGAGACCCAGTACTTC
few | TRBJ1-5 | NA | TRBV5-4 | CASSLTSGGGASQPQHF | TGTGCCAGCAGCCTAACGTCCGGGGGAGGGGCTTCGCAGCCCCAGCATTTT
few | TRBJ2-6 | NA | TRBV5-1 | CASSRAPGANVLTF | TGCGCCAGCAGCAGAGCCCCTGGGGCCAACGTCCTGACTTTC
NA | TRBJ1-1 | NA | TRBV5-6 | CASSLTPLTENTEAFF | TGTGCCAGCAGCCTAACCCCCTTGACAGAGAACACTGAAGCTTTCTTT
once | TRBJ2-3 | TRBD2 | TRBV3-1/TRBV3-2 | CASSQLLAGGSTDTQYF | TGTGCCAGCAGCCAATTACTAGCGGGAGGGAGCACAGATACGCAGTATTTT
NA | TRBJ1-3 | TRBD1 | TRBV7-2 | CASSPWPGQTSSGNTIYF | TGTGCCAGCAGCCCTTGGCCGGGACAGACAAGCTCTGGAAACACCATATATTTT
NA | TRBJ2-2 | NA | TRBV28 | CASSLYLPGLVTGELFF | TGTGCCAGCAGTCTTTATCTTCCGGGGTTAGTTACCGGGGAGCTGTTTTTT
NA | TRBJ2-7 | TRBD2 | TRBV29-1 | CSVEYSGSLPYEQYF | TGCAGCGTTGAATATAGCGGGAGCCTCCCCTACGAGCAGTACTTC
NA | TRBJ2-7 | TRBD2 | TRBV28 | CASSLPKWASGDYEQYF | TGTGCCAGCAGTTTACCGAAATGGGCTAGCGGGGACTACGAGCAGTACTTC
NA | TRBJ2-1 | TRBD2 | TRBV5-4 | CASSLGRGGNEQFF | TGTGCCAGCAGCTTGGGGCGGGGGGGCAATGAGCAGTTCTTC